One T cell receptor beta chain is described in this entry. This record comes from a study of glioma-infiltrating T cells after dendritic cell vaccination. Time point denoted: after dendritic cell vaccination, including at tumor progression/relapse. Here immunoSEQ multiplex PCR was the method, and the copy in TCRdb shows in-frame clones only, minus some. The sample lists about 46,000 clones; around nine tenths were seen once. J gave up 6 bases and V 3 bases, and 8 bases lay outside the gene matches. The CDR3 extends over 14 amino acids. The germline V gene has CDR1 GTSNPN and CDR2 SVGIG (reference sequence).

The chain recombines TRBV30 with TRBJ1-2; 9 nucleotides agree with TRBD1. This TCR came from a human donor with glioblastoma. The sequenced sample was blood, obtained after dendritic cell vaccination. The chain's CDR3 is CAWRDRGRGDGYTF. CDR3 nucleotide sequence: TGTGCCTGGAGGGACAGGGGCCGTGGGGATGGCTACACCTTC. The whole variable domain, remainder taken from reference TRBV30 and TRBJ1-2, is SQTIHQWPATLVQPVGSPLSLECTVEGTSNPNLYWYRQAAGRGLQLLFYSVGIGQISSEVPQNLSASRPQDRQFILSSKKLLLSDSGFYLCAWRDRGRGDGYTFGSGTRLTVV.